This T cell receptor (beta chain) was profiled in a study of patients and donors after allogeneic stem cell transplantation. This CDR3 comprises 13 residues. Germline V gives CDR1 DFQATT, CDR2 SNEGSKA (reference sequence). Trimming at V came to 3 bases and at J to 3 bases, leaving 3 bases not matched to a gene. TCRdb called the RT-PCR reads again in MiXCR, with one record for every CDR3 protein. The sample has 190,000 or so distinct CDR3 sequences, around two fifths seen once. The receptor was isolated from a human donor who was either an allogeneic HSCT recipient or a stem cell or donor lymphocyte infusion donor (not recorded which). It is not recorded whose cells these are; they may come from a transplant donor. Source material: blood, either unsorted or a sorted T cell fraction (not recorded which). This sequence joins TRBV20-1 and TRBJ1-1; 8 bases map to TRBD1. The CDR3 protein is CSARVDRDTEAFF. DNA of the CDR3: TGCAGTGCTAGGGTGGACAGGGACACTGAAGCTTTCTTT.